This TCR beta chain was sequenced during a study of shared clonotypes between healthy human individuals. Study-level findings and limits: Clonotypes shared by all four sorted-subset donors had higher generation probabilities than non-shared clonotypes. Several donors held about 5.1% of naive CD4 clonotypes in common. Large sequencing depth failed to make sorted-subset sequencing complete, rarefaction showed.

For each subset, genomic DNA was distributed in equal portions over several immunoSEQ plates. Generated by immunoSEQ multiplex PCR, the TCRdb table keeps only in-frame clones and is missing some. The repertoire holds roughly 2.5 million clones, with around nine tenths as singletons. As concerns this clone: The antigen remains unidentified.

The CDR3 runs to 13 residues. V was cut by 3 bases and J by 5 bases, with 8 bases left in between. Germline CDR1 SNHLY, CDR2 FYNNEI. The receptor was isolated from a man aged 18 to 29 in good health. The gene calls are TRBV2 and TRBJ2-1; D uncertain. The sequenced material came from naive CD4+ T cells sorted from blood. Described subset: CD45RA+ positively selected. CDR3: CASSDGYDNEQFF. CDR3 coding DNA: TGTGCCAGCAGTGATGGCTATGACAATGAGCAGTTCTTC. The full variable domain, rest sourced from reference TRBV2 and TRBJ2-1, is EPEVTQTPSHQVTQMGQEVILRCVPISNHLYFYWYRQILGQKVEFLVSFYNNEISEKSEIFDDQFSVERPDGSNFTLKIRSTKLEDSAMYFCASSDGYDNEQFFGPGTRLTVL.